One and the same sample provided the 16 T cell receptor beta chains below, sequenced in a study of blood T cell repertoires in COVID-19. The assay was immunoSEQ multiplex PCR, and TCRdb's table has in-frame clones only and misses some. This table has about 210,000 clones, about 90% appearing once. The sequencing input was peripheral blood. These receptors were obtained from a man aged 30 to 39 with acute or convalescent COVID-19.

This clone was detected only a few times. The J gene is TRBJ2-5, the V gene TRBV6-5; no definite D call. CDR1 and CDR2 from the germline V gene are MNHEY and SVGAGI. There are 13 residues in the CDR3. Trimming stripped 0 bases from V and 9 bases from J, with 11 bases between. DNA for the CDR3: TGTGCCAGCAGTTACTCGCCGGTAGTCTCCCAGTACTTC. It encodes CASSYSPVVSQYF.

The chain links TRBV24-1 to TRBJ1-1, with D perhaps TRBD1 (6 bases). This CDR3 comprises 15 residues. V lost 5 bases to trimming and J lost 1 base, with 13 bases between them. Germline-derived CDR1 and CDR2 are KGHDR and SFDVKD. CDR3 coding DNA: TGTGCCACCAGTGCCTCAGACAGGCCGAACACTGAAGCTTTCTTT. This encodes CATSASDRPNTEAFF.

As DNA, the CDR3 is TGTGCCAGCTCACCCAGAATTGACCGGTCCGGCGGCTATGGCTACACCTTC. As protein: CASSPRIDRSGGYGYTF. The chain combines TRBV18 with TRBJ1-2; D is uncertain. This CDR3 is 17 amino acids long. Trimming pared 3 bases from V and 4 bases from J, leaving 21 bases between. CDR1 KGHSH and CDR2 LQKENI come from the germline V gene. Variable domain in full (rest from reference TRBV18 and TRBJ1-2): NAGVMQNPRHLVRRRGQEARLRCSPMKGHSHVYWYRQLPEEGLKFMVYLQKENIIDESGMPKERFSAEFPKEGPSILRIQQVVRGDSAAYFCASSPRIDRSGGYGYTFGSGTRLTVV.

The chain joins TRBV4-2 to TRBJ1-1, with 8 positions matching TRBD1. Germline CDR1 and CDR2: LGHNA and YNFKEQ. The CDR3 loop spans 16 amino acids. Germline trimming cut 0 bases from V and 1 base from J; bases unmatched to any gene: 4. For the CDR3, the DNA is TGTGCCAGCAGCCAAGATGGGGACAGGACGAACACTGAAGCTTTCTTT. Protein sequence: CASSQDGDRTNTEAFF.

The rearrangement joins TRBV18 to TRBJ2-5; 12 positions agree with TRBD2. There are 16 residues in the CDR3. Germline lookup yields CDR1 KGHSH and CDR2 LQKENI. V was clipped by 2 bases and J by 4 bases; unmatched bases: 5. This CDR3 reads CASSPSGLAGGETQYF. The CDR3, as DNA: TGTGCCAGCTCACCATCGGGACTAGCGGGCGGAGAGACCCAGTACTTC.

V usage is TRBV3-1 (or the pseudogene TRBV3-2) and J usage is TRBJ1-4; a possible D gene is TRBD1 (5 bases). V lost 4 bases and J lost 8, with 17 bases in between. Per germline, CDR1 LGHDT and CDR2 YNNKEL (reference sequence). The CDR3 spans 15 residues. The CDR3 DNA is TGTGCCAGCAGCCTTTCAGGGTTTGTTTGGGAAAAACTGTTTTTT. This encodes CASSLSGFVWEKLFF.

The chain combines TRBV7-2 with TRBJ1-4; TRBD1 agrees at 7 bases. V was clipped by 4 bases and J by 6 bases; unmatched bases: 8. The CDR3 runs 15 residues. From germline, CDR1 is SGHTA and CDR2 FQGNSA. CDR3 loop: CASSSDRAFYEKLFF. In DNA, the CDR3 is TGTGCCAGCAGCTCAGACAGGGCATTCTATGAAAAACTGTTTTTT.

This chain links TRBV27 with TRBJ2-7; TRBD1 matches 8 bases. J gave up 10 bases and V 4 bases, and 9 bases lay outside the gene matches. Germline CDR1 reads MNHEY; CDR2 reads SMNVEV (reference sequence). This CDR3 spans 13 amino acids. The chain's CDR3 is CASSSGGREPQYF. The CDR3 DNA is TGTGCCAGCAGTTCAGGGGGCCGAGAGCCACAGTACTTC.

V and J are TRBV19 and TRBJ1-2, with D perhaps TRBD1 (6 bases). The CDR3 has 15 amino acids. Trimming stripped 6 bases from V and 14 bases from J, with 28 bases between. The germline gives CDR1 LNHDA, CDR2 SQIVND (reference sequence). This chain's CDR3 is CASSLWAGQRLFYTF. The CDR3 region has the DNA TGTGCCAGTAGCTTATGGGCCGGACAGAGGCTTTTTTATACCTTC. The full variable domain, completed using reference TRBV19 and TRBJ1-2, is DGGITQSPKYLFRKEGQNVTLSCEQNLNHDAMYWYRQDPGQGLRLIYYSQIVNDFQKGDIAEGYSVSREKKESFPLTVTSAQKNPTAFYLCASSLWAGQRLFYTFGSGTRLTVV.

About this clone itself: One end of the junction is discordant with germline, which a read error may explain. The J gene is TRBJ2-5, the V gene TRBV10-2; TRBD2 aligns across 9 bases. The V gene's germline CDR1 is WSHSY and CDR2 SAAADI. This CDR3 has 12 amino acids. The CDR3 reads CASSESPGLANF. The DNA of the CDR3 is TGCGCCAGCAGTGAGTCTCCGGGACTAGCCAACTTC.

The V gene is TRBV7-9, the J gene TRBJ2-7; TRBD2 aligns across 8 bases. With 1 base clipped from V and 0 bases from J, the junction kept 5 bases outside the gene matches. CDR1 and CDR2 from the germline V gene are SEHNR and FQNEAQ (reference sequence). The CDR3 is made up of 16 amino acids. DNA for the CDR3: TGTGCCAGCAGCTTAGGGCGGGGGGAGTTCTCCTACGAGCAGTACTTC. Translation: CASSLGRGEFSYEQYF.

The chain uses TRBV30 and TRBJ1-1, with 7 positions matching TRBD1. V was clipped by 2 bases and J by 0 bases; unmatched bases: 6. Germline CDR1 GTSNPN, CDR2 SVGIG (reference sequence). CDR3 size: 15 residues. The CDR3 sequence: CAWSSGTVMNTEAFF. The CDR3 DNA reads as TGTGCCTGGAGTTCGGGGACAGTCATGAACACTGAAGCTTTCTTT.

As to this clone: Germline and junction disagree at one end, which may indicate a read error. The rearrangement uses TRBV7-7 and TRBJ1-3, with a weak D call TRBD1 (6 bases). The V gene's germline CDR1 is SSHAT and CDR2 FNYEAQ (reference sequence). The CDR3 sequence is 14 residues long. Here the CDR3 DNA reads TGTGCTAGCAGCCAGGGGTTCTCTGGAAACACCATATATTTT. Translated, it gives CASSQGFSGNTIYF.

CDR3 residues: CASSESGRNTIYF. In DNA, the CDR3 is TGTGCCAGCAGTGAATCAGGTCGAAACACCATATATTTT. The chain links TRBV6-1 to TRBJ1-3; no firm D call. The CDR3 loop spans 13 amino acids. CDR1 is MNHNS and CDR2 is SASEGT in the germline V gene. With 2 bases removed from V and 5 bases from J, the gap between germline ends came to 7 bases.

A single count supports this clone. J is TRBJ2-2 and V is TRBV6-4; D is uncertain. Trimming shortened V by 2 bases and J by 7 bases, and 5 bases separated the two germline ends. The length of the CDR3 is 12 residues. CDR1 is MRHNA, CDR2 SNTAGT, per germline. CDR3 sequence reads: CASSDVVGELFF. The CDR3 nucleotides read TGTGCCAGCAGTGACGTCGTCGGGGAGCTGTTTTTT.

DNA for the CDR3: TGTGCCAGCAGTCACCCGGGACAGGGGTTACCCTCACCCCTCCACTTT. Translation gives CASSHPGQGLPSPLHF. The rearrangement joins TRBV28 to TRBJ1-6, with 10 bases lining up with TRBD1. Germline CDR1 reads MDHEN; CDR2 reads SYDVKM. V dropped 5 bases and J dropped 10; count of bases not matched to a gene: 11. The CDR3 length is 16 residues.